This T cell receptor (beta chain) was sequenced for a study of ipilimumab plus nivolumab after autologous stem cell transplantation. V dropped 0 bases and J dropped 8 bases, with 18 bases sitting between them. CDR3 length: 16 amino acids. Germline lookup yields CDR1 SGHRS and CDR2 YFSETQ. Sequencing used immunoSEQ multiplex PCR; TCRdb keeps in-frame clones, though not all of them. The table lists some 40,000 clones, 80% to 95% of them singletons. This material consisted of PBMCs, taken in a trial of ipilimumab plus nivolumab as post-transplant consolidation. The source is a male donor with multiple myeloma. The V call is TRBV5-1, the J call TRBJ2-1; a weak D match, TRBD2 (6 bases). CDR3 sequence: CASSLVAGIPGDEQFF. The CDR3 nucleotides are TGCGCCAGCAGCTTGGTGGCCGGGATCCCGGGGGATGAGCAGTTCTTC.